Below, 8 T cell receptor beta chains from the same sample are listed, as sequenced in a study of blood T cell repertoires in COVID-19. Sequencing was performed with immunoSEQ multiplex PCR; in TCRdb, only in-frame clones are kept and a portion is missing. The table includes 150,000 to 200,000 clones, roughly three quarters detected once. Sequencing was carried out using PBMCs or T cells enriched from blood (not recorded which). The receptors shown here come from a woman between 45 and 65 years old with acute COVID-19.

The chain links TRBV7-2 to TRBJ2-1; tentative D call: TRBD2 (7 bases). From germline, CDR1 is SGHTA and CDR2 FQGNSA. Deletions cut 3 bases from V and 12 bases from J, with 24 bases between. This CDR3 is 16 amino acids long. CDR3 loop: CASSFEVGGPPRVQFF. In DNA form, the CDR3 reads TGTGCCAGCAGCTTTGAGGTCGGGGGGCCGCCTCGGGTGCAGTTCTTC.

The chain couples TRBV6-5 to TRBJ1-6; TRBD1 matches 10 bases. This CDR3 spans 13 amino acids. V trimming: 6 bases; J trimming: 11 bases; junction bases outside the gene matches: 4. From germline, CDR1 is MNHEY and CDR2 SVGAGI. CDR3 in DNA: TGTGCCAGCAGCACGGACAGGGGGGCACCCCTCCACTTT. Its protein is CASSTDRGAPLHF.

The chain links TRBV18 to TRBJ1-2; no definite D call. Germline assignment: CDR1 KGHSH and CDR2 LQKENI. V lost 4 bases to trimming and J lost 0 bases, with 9 bases between them. The CDR3 is 14 amino acids. The CDR3 loop reads CASSRTDPNYGYTF. For the CDR3, the DNA is TGTGCCAGCTCACGTACAGATCCTAACTATGGCTACACCTTC.

The chain couples TRBV23-1 to TRBJ1-2, with a tentative D call TRBD1 (5 bases). TRBV23-1 is noted as an ORF with a role that remains uncertain. Between the trimmed V and J ends, which lost 4 bases and 5 bases, there was a span of 14 bases. The CDR3 totals 14 residues. The CDR3 region is CASSRSTEGYGYTF. The CDR3 region has the DNA TGCGCCAGCAGTCGTTCTACGGAGGGGTATGGCTACACCTTC.

The chain uses TRBV18 and TRBJ1-4; no reliable D call. The CDR3 extends over 14 amino acids. Deletions cut 3 bases from V and 3 bases from J, with 8 bases between. Per germline, CDR1 KGHSH and CDR2 LQKENI. CDR3 coding DNA: TGTGCCAGCTCACCGAGCTCGGCTAATGAAAAACTGTTTTTT. The encoded protein is CASSPSSANEKLFF. The entire variable domain, with the rest obtained from reference TRBV18 and TRBJ1-4, is as follows: NAGVMQNPRHLVRRRGQEARLRCSPMKGHSHVYWYRQLPEEGLKFMVYLQKENIIDESGMPKERFSAEFPKEGPSILRIQQVVRGDSAAYFCASSPSSANEKLFFGSGTQLSVL.

This clone was picked up one time. The V call is TRBV14, the J call TRBJ1-3; the match to TRBD1 covers 10 bases. This CDR3 is built from 17 residues. Germline V gives CDR1 SGHDN, CDR2 FVKESK. V shed 11 bases, J shed 4 bases, and the junction held 17 bases outside the gene matches. The CDR3 reads CASQGQGQIPLGNTIYF. In DNA, the CDR3 is TGTGCCTCACAGGGACAGGGGCAGATCCCCCTGGGAAACACCATATATTTT.

The rearrangement uses TRBV7-9 and TRBJ1-6, with TRBD1 as a possible D gene (6 bases). The ends were cut back, 4 bases at V and 4 bases at J, with 20 bases in the middle. The CDR3 has 18 residues. Germline loops: CDR1 SEHNR, CDR2 FQNEAQ (reference sequence). This chain's CDR3 is CASSYGTRGGSYNSPLHF. The CDR3, as DNA: TGTGCCAGCAGCTACGGGACACGCGGAGGATCTTATAATTCACCCCTCCACTTT.

The chain links TRBV2 to TRBJ2-5, with TRBD2 identical over 9 bases. V lost 4 bases, J lost 5 bases, and 14 bases stayed unmatched. The germline V gene encodes CDR1 SNHLY and CDR2 FYNNEI. The CDR3 contains 17 residues. The CDR3 nucleotides read TGTGCCAGCAGTGCCGGCGGGGGCGGGGGGGCCCGGGAGACCCAGTACTTC. This encodes CASSAGGGGGARETQYF. The full variable domain, completed using reference TRBV2 and TRBJ2-5, is EPEVTQTPSHQVTQMGQEVILRCVPISNHLYFYWYRQILGQKVEFLVSFYNNEISEKSEIFDDQFSVERPDGSNFTLKIRSTKLEDSAMYFCASSAGGGGGARETQYFGPGTRLLVL.